One sample yielded the 25 T cell receptor beta chains listed below, sequenced in a study of blood T cells in healthy people across ages. A sample-barcoded 5' primer and a J-beta primer mix were used in a second PCR of roughly 7 to 12 cycles. One entry per CDR3 protein results from TCRdb running MiXCR on the 5' RACE reads. This table holds fewer than 750,000 distinct CDR3 sequences, roughly half found once. The sample consisted of blood. The receptor set was obtained from a woman older than 75 in good health.

The V and J genes are TRBV4-2 and TRBJ2-7, with unresolved D. The germline V and J ends were trimmed by 0 bases and 3 bases, with 21 bases remaining between them. The CDR3 loop spans 18 amino acids. CDR1 and CDR2 (germline): LGHNA, YNFKEQ. CDR3 sequence (DNA): TGTGCCAGCAGCCAAGATATCCGCGCTGCCCTCCCCTACTACGAGCAGTACTTC. It yields the protein CASSQDIRAALPYYEQYF.

This clonotype was observed at least ten times. J is TRBJ2-1 and V is TRBV3-1, with 8 bases aligning to TRBD2. The V and J ends lost 2 bases and 3 bases, in that order; junction bases with no gene match: 9. This CDR3 comprises 17 residues. The germline V gene encodes CDR1 LGHDT and CDR2 YNNKEL (reference sequence). CDR3 region: CASSQRQGLGHYNEQFF. The CDR3 DNA sequence: TGTGCCAGCAGCCAACGCCAGGGACTAGGGCACTACAATGAGCAGTTCTTC.

This chain links TRBV5-1 with TRBJ2-2; D is tentatively TRBD1 or TRBD2 (5 bases each). The ends were cut back, 6 bases at V and 4 bases at J, with 19 bases in the middle. The CDR3 length is 16 residues. The germline gives CDR1 SGHRS, CDR2 YFSETQ. CDR3 DNA sequence: TGCGCCAGCACCCAGTTAGGGGACGAGGGCACCGGGGAGCTGTTTTTT. Protein: CASTQLGDEGTGELFF.

The gene calls are TRBV6-1 and TRBJ2-3; tentative D call: TRBD1 (6 bases). Germline V gene lookup returns CDR1 MNHNS and CDR2 SASEGT. Trimming removed 8 bases at V and 4 bases at J, with 19 bases between. This CDR3 has 15 amino acids. In DNA, the CDR3 is TGTGCCAGCCGCCTGGACAGCTATGGGGCAGATACGCAGTATTTT. This sequence encodes CASRLDSYGADTQYF.

Turning to this clonotype: A much bigger clone sits one base away, suggesting this may be a read error. The V call is TRBV12-3 or TRBV12-4, the J call TRBJ2-7; D may correspond to TRBD1 or TRBD2 (6 bases each). The CDR3 sequence is 14 residues long. V was trimmed by 7 bases and J by 1 base, leaving 14 bases between them. The CDR3 region is CASTPKGGSYEQYF. The CDR3 DNA is TGTGCCAGCACCCCCAAGGGGGGATCCTACGAGCAGTACTTC.

The rearrangement joins TRBV14 to TRBJ1-5, with 7 bases fitting TRBD1. CDR1 and CDR2 from the germline V gene are SGHDN and FVKESK. J was trimmed by 5 bases and V by 4 bases; bases with no gene match: 2. The CDR3 covers 13 residues. The CDR3, as DNA: TGTGCCAGCAGCCGGGACAGCTATCAGCCCCAGCATTTT. Its protein product is CASSRDSYQPQHF.

V usage is TRBV7-2 and J usage is TRBJ1-4; possibly TRBD1 for D (6 bases). CDR3 length: 15 residues. Trimming left V 7 bases short and J 6 bases short, with 18 bases between. Per the germline V gene, CDR1 is SGHTA and CDR2 is FQGNSA. The CDR3 DNA follows: TGTGCCAGCAAATTTCGGCCCAACAGGGATGAAAAACTGTTTTTT. This encodes CASKFRPNRDEKLFF.

The rearrangement joins TRBV6-5 to TRBJ2-1, with 7 bases that match TRBD1. CDR1 and CDR2 (germline): MNHEY, SVGAGI. The CDR3 has 15 residues. V trimming: 2 bases; J trimming: 9 bases; junction bases outside the gene matches: 10. CDR3 protein: CASSYQGGGTGEQFF. CDR3 in DNA: TGTGCCAGCAGTTACCAAGGGGGCGGAACGGGTGAGCAGTTCTTC.

At least ten counts were recorded for this clonotype. This rearrangement joins TRBV12-3 or TRBV12-4 to TRBJ2-5; 7 nucleotides agree with TRBD1. V was clipped by 9 bases and J by 2 bases; unmatched bases: 6. The CDR3 runs 13 residues. The CDR3 protein is CASARGQQETQYF. CDR3 nucleotides: TGTGCCAGTGCAAGGGGGCAACAAGAGACCCAGTACTTC.

This clonotype was detected many times. V usage is TRBV24-1 and J usage is TRBJ1-2, with unresolved D. CDR1 is KGHDR and CDR2 is SFDVKD in the germline V gene. CDR3 length: 12 residues. Trimming took 5 bases from V and 3 from J, leaving 6 bases between them. CDR3 loop: CATSASDYGYTF. For the CDR3, the DNA is TGTGCCACCAGTGCTTCGGACTATGGCTACACCTTC.

The chain uses TRBV27 and TRBJ2-5; no definite D call. V gave up 6 bases and J gave up 4 bases, with 18 bases separating them. The CDR3 is made up of 15 amino acids. Germline-derived CDR1 and CDR2 are MNHEY and SMNVEV (reference sequence). CDR3 loop: CASRRGQPGIETQYF. The CDR3 DNA follows: TGTGCCAGCAGGCGTGGCCAACCTGGGATAGAGACCCAGTACTTC.

This clonotype was detected ten times or more. The chain carries TRBV5-1 and TRBJ1-6; tentative D call: TRBD1 (5 bases). The V gene's germline CDR1 is SGHRS and CDR2 YFSETQ. V was shortened by 2 bases and J by 5 bases, with 11 bases between the two germline ends. This CDR3 contains 15 residues. CDR3 DNA: TGCGCCAGCAGCTTCGGGGGGAGAGATAATTCACCCCTCCACTTT. It yields the protein CASSFGGRDNSPLHF. Using reference TRBV5-1 and TRBJ1-6 for the parts outside the CDR3, the full variable domain is KAGVTQTPRYLIKTRGQQVTLSCSPISGHRSVSWYQQTPGQGLQFLFEYFSETQRNKGNFPGRFSGRQFSNSRSEMNVSTLELGDSALYLCASSFGGRDNSPLHFGNGTRLTVT.

As regards this clonotype: This could be a read error, since a much larger clone is one nucleotide away. The chain recombines TRBV10-1 with TRBJ2-1, with 7 nucleotides matching TRBD2. With the DNA end fitting TRBJ2-7 better, the J assignment may be wrong. Germline CDR1 is WNHNN and CDR2 is SYGVQD (reference sequence). CDR3 size: 16 residues. CDR3 DNA: TGCGCCGGCAGCGAGAGACCGACTAGCTTTTCTTACGAGCAGTACTTC. The encoded protein is CAGSERPTSFSYEQYF.

About this clonotype itself: A much larger clone differs from this one at a single base, so this may be a read error. V usage is TRBV12-3 or TRBV12-4 and J usage is TRBJ1-1, with D hard to call. This CDR3 is 14 amino acids long. Trimming removed 6 bases at V and 2 bases at J, with 13 bases between. CDR3 sequence reads: CASSRTGCNTEAFF. The CDR3, as DNA: TGTGCCAGCAGCAGGACCGGGTGCAACACTGAAGCTTTCTTT.

The gene calls are TRBV20-1 and TRBJ2-1, with 7 bases matching TRBD1. Germline V lookup: CDR1 DFQATT, CDR2 SNEGSKA (reference sequence). This CDR3 has 13 amino acids. The V segment lost 4 bases and the J segment 6 bases; nucleotides outside the gene matches: 6. The CDR3 region is CSATDRLRNEQFF. CDR3 in DNA: TGCAGTGCTACGGACAGGCTCCGCAATGAGCAGTTCTTC.

The J gene is TRBJ2-5, the V gene TRBV6-1; 10 nucleotides line up with TRBD1. The assigned J gene may be wrong: the sequence end matches TRBJ2-7 better. Germline V gene lookup returns CDR1 MNHNS and CDR2 SASEGT. The CDR3 length is 15 residues. The CDR3 nucleotides read TGTGCCAGCAGCCTAATCGGGACAGGGGCCTACGAGCAGTACTTC. It specifies CASSLIGTGAYEQYF.

V is TRBV28 and J is TRBJ2-3; 8 nucleotides agree with TRBD2. The V segment lost 8 bases and the J segment 2 bases; nucleotides outside the gene matches: 12. This CDR3 contains 16 residues. The germline CDR1 and CDR2 sequences are MDHEN and SYDVKM. The CDR3 DNA reads as TGTGCCAGCGCCCTTTCCGGGGGGGCGGTCACAGATACGCAGTATTTT. It translates to CASALSGGAVTDTQYF.

This clonotype was detected ten times or more. The rearrangement joins TRBV7-2 to TRBJ2-1; TRBD2 matches 11 bases. CDR3 length equals 16 residues. Germline loops: CDR1 SGHTA, CDR2 FQGNSA. V gave up 4 bases and J gave up 3 bases; unmatched junction bases: 5. The CDR3, as DNA: TGTGCCAGCAGCTCCCCTAGCGGGGGGCTCTACAATGAGCAGTTCTTC. Its translation: CASSSPSGGLYNEQFF.

With regard to this clonotype: Since a much larger clone is just one base distant, this may be a read error. The J gene is TRBJ2-3, the V gene TRBV20-1, with TRBD2 matching 9 bases. J gave up 3 bases and V 4 bases, and 11 bases lay outside the gene matches. The germline V gene has CDR1 DFQATT and CDR2 SNEGSKA (reference sequence). CDR3 length: 16 residues. The CDR3 spells CSANPLRSGRTDTQYF. CDR3 coding DNA: TGCAGTGCTAACCCCCTTCGTAGCGGGAGAACAGATACGCAGTATTTT.

Worth noting for this clonotype: This may stem from a read error, because a much larger clone lies one nucleotide away. The chain's CDR3 is CASRAGTSGKYKQFF. CDR3 in DNA: TGTGCCAGCAGAGCTGGGACTAGCGGGAAATATAAGCAGTTCTTC. The chain links TRBV2 to TRBJ2-1; TRBD2 aligns across 13 bases. V was pared by 6 bases and J by 11 bases, with 10 bases of the junction left unmatched. The CDR3 runs 15 residues. The germline V gene has CDR1 SNHLY and CDR2 FYNNEI.

The chain is built from TRBV28 and TRBJ2-7; 7 bases align to TRBD2. There are 17 residues in the CDR3. Germline CDR1 MDHEN, CDR2 SYDVKM. V lost 2 bases, J lost 1 base, and 11 bases stayed unmatched. CDR3 sequence reads: CASSLVDLGGGSYEQYF. CDR3 DNA sequence: TGTGCCAGCAGTTTAGTCGATCTGGGGGGAGGGTCCTACGAGCAGTACTTC.

Note on this clonotype: A much larger clone sits a single nucleotide away, making a read error possible. The chain has TRBV15 and TRBJ2-1, with TRBD1 as a possible D gene (5 bases). The germline V and J ends were trimmed by 8 bases and 6 bases, with 14 bases remaining between them. CDR3 size: 13 residues. Germline-derived CDR1 and CDR2 are LNHNV and YYDKDF (reference sequence). The CDR3 protein is CATLQEMSNEQFF. The CDR3 coding sequence is TGTGCCACCCTACAGGAGATGTCCAATGAGCAGTTCTTC. Together with reference TRBV15 and TRBJ2-1, the CDR3 gives the full variable domain: DAMVIQNPRYQVTQFGKPVTLSCSQTLNHNVMYWYQQKSSQAPKLLFHYYDKDFNNEADTPDNFQSRRPNTSFCFLDIRSPGLGDTAMYLCATLQEMSNEQFFGPGTRLTVL.

There are many counts of this clonotype. The chain is built from TRBV6-1 and TRBJ2-3; D might be TRBD2 (6 bases). CDR1 is MNHNS and CDR2 is SASEGT in the germline V gene. Trimming removed 9 bases at V and 1 base at J, with 14 bases between. CDR3 size: 14 residues. The chain's CDR3 is CASSGPGGTDTQYF. In DNA, the CDR3 is TGTGCCAGTAGCGGACCGGGGGGCACAGATACGCAGTATTTT.

The genes are TRBV3-1 and TRBJ2-5; 7 bases match TRBD1. The closer fit of TRBJ2-7 to the DNA end suggests the J call may be wrong. Germline V CDR1 and CDR2: LGHDT, YNNKEL (reference sequence). The CDR3 length is 14 residues. CDR3 sequence (DNA): TGTGCCAGCAGCCAAACCGGGACAGCACGCGAGCAGTACTTC. It specifies CASSQTGTAREQYF.

CDR3 in DNA: TGTGCCAGCACCCGAGTGGGTCGGAACTATGGCTACACCTTC. It codes for CASTRVGRNYGYTF. V usage is TRBV21-1 and J usage is TRBJ1-2. TRBV21-1 is a pseudogene. The CDR3 has 14 amino acids.